These 30 T cell receptor beta chains share one sample of origin, sequenced in a study of blood T cell repertoires in COVID-19. Libraries were prepared by immunoSEQ multiplex PCR; TCRdb keeps only in-frame clonotypes and omits some of them. The table has 130,000 to 150,000 clones, 80% seen once; the top ten hold about an eighth. Sequencing was done on a sample of peripheral blood. These receptors were obtained from a man aged 60 to 75 with active or convalescent COVID-19.

This chain links TRBV5-1 with TRBJ2-5; 14 bases agree with TRBD2. CDR3 length: 15 residues. With 4 bases clipped from V and 5 bases from J, the junction kept 4 bases outside the gene matches. The germline CDR1 and CDR2 sequences are SGHRS and YFSETQ. CDR3: CASSAGTSGSETQYF. DNA for the CDR3: TGCGCCAGCAGCGCCGGGACTAGCGGGAGTGAGACCCAGTACTTC.

In its sample, this clone was seen once. The chain is built from TRBV5-1 and TRBJ2-1; 14 bases are shared with TRBD2. Germline V CDR1 and CDR2: SGHRS, YFSETQ. The CDR3 loop spans 15 amino acids. Unmatched junction bases numbered 6, after V lost 6 bases and J lost 7 bases. CDR3 residues: CASTGTSGSMNEQFF. The DNA of the CDR3 is TGCGCCAGCACCGGGACTAGCGGGAGCATGAATGAGCAGTTCTTC.

The chain couples TRBV7-7 to TRBJ2-7; the D is unclear. V gave up 4 bases and J gave up 6 bases, with 13 bases separating them. The CDR3 is 13 residues long. Germline CDR1 reads SSHAT; CDR2 reads FNYEAQ (reference sequence). CDR3 nucleotide sequence: TGTGCCAGCAGCTCGGTGTGGGCCGGCGAGCAGTACTTC. Protein sequence: CASSSVWAGEQYF.

V and J are TRBV6-2 or TRBV6-3 and TRBJ2-1; tentatively, D is TRBD2 (6 bases). Germline V lookup: CDR1 MNHEY, CDR2 SVGEGT. The CDR3 loop spans 14 amino acids. Trimming stripped 1 base from V and 8 bases from J, with 12 bases between. The CDR3 region is CASSYLTSVDEQFF. The CDR3 DNA reads as TGTGCCAGCAGTTACTTGACTAGTGTGGATGAGCAGTTCTTC.

There are a few counts of this clone. The chain links TRBV5-1 to TRBJ2-2; TRBD2 agrees at 7 bases. V was clipped by 6 bases and J by 4 bases; unmatched bases: 9. The CDR3 has 15 residues. Looked up from germline, CDR1 is SGHRS and CDR2 is YFSETQ. CDR3: CASKGDGRSTGELFF. As DNA, the CDR3 is TGCGCCAGCAAGGGTGACGGGAGGAGCACCGGGGAGCTGTTTTTT.

The V and J genes are TRBV24-1 and TRBJ1-1; no clear D gene. V was shortened by 9 bases and J by 1 base, with 14 bases between the two germline ends. The CDR3 has 14 amino acids. CDR1 is KGHDR, CDR2 SFDVKD, per germline. As DNA, the CDR3 is TGTGCCACCTCGCCGAGCAGAGGGAACACTGAAGCTTTCTTT. Translation: CATSPSRGNTEAFF.

This rearrangement joins TRBV9 to TRBJ2-2; 7 bases line up with TRBD2. Germline CDR1 SGDLS, CDR2 YYNGEE. This CDR3 contains 17 residues. Trimming took 3 bases from V and 2 from J; bases not matched to a gene: 10. CDR3 region: CASSASGAGGNTGELFF. DNA of the CDR3: TGTGCCAGCAGCGCCAGCGGGGCGGGTGGTAACACCGGGGAGCTGTTTTTT.

CDR3 DNA: TGTGCCAGCAGTTTTGGTGGCAGGAACTATGGCTACACCTTC. Its protein product is CASSFGGRNYGYTF. The chain carries TRBV27 and TRBJ1-2; D not resolved. This CDR3 has 14 residues. V shed 3 bases and J shed 2 bases, with 10 bases lying between them. Germline loops: CDR1 MNHEY, CDR2 SMNVEV (reference sequence).

The count of this clone is one. This rearrangement joins TRBV7-2 to TRBJ1-2, with D uncertain. Trimming removed 2 bases at V and 4 bases at J, with 11 bases between. CDR3 size: 14 residues. Germline V gene data show CDR1 as SGHTA and CDR2 as FQGNSA. Here the CDR3 DNA reads TGTGCCAGCAGCTTAACAGCTATCGGCTATGGCTACACCTTC. This sequence encodes CASSLTAIGYGYTF.

The rearrangement links TRBV2 to TRBJ2-7; TRBD1 aligns across 9 bases. The V segment lost 7 bases and the J segment 1 base; nucleotides outside the gene matches: 8. CDR3 length: 15 amino acids. CDR1 and CDR2 from the germline V gene are SNHLY and FYNNEI. CDR3 sequence: CASMPGQGFSYEQYF. In nucleotides, the CDR3 is TGTGCCAGCATGCCGGGACAGGGATTTTCCTACGAGCAGTACTTC. Based on the CDR3 plus reference TRBV2 and TRBJ2-7, the full variable domain is EPEVTQTPSHQVTQMGQEVILRCVPISNHLYFYWYRQILGQKVEFLVSFYNNEISEKSEIFDDQFSVERPDGSNFTLKIRSTKLEDSAMYFCASMPGQGFSYEQYFGPGTRLTVT.

V is TRBV4-2 and J is TRBJ2-5; 10 bases map to TRBD1. CDR1 LGHNA and CDR2 YNFKEQ come from the germline V gene. V shed 2 bases and J 3 bases; nucleotides not matched to a gene: 3. The CDR3 consists of 15 residues. CDR3 DNA: TGTGCCAGCAGCCAACCTGGACAGGGGGAAGAGACCCAGTACTTC. Residues: CASSQPGQGEETQYF.

V is TRBV10-3 and J is TRBJ2-7, with 7 bases identical to TRBD1. CDR1 is ENHRY, CDR2 SYGVKD, per germline. The V segment lost 11 bases and the J segment 4 bases; nucleotides outside the gene matches: 11. The CDR3 contains 13 residues. The CDR3 DNA is TGTGCCGCCCGGGACAGTGTAGTATACGAGCAGTACTTC. Residues: CAARDSVVYEQYF.

This clone has only one observation. The V and J genes are TRBV4-3 and TRBJ2-2; 7 bases agree with TRBD1. V shed 6 bases, J shed 6 bases, and the junction held 4 bases outside the gene matches. The length of the CDR3 is 13 residues. Germline V gives CDR1 LGHNA, CDR2 YSLEER. CDR3 nucleotide sequence: TGCGCCAGCAGACCAGGACAGGCCGGGGAGCTGTTTTTT. This codes for CASRPGQAGELFF.

The rearrangement links TRBV10-3 to TRBJ2-3; D is possibly TRBD2 (6 bases). CDR1 and CDR2 from the germline V gene are ENHRY and SYGVKD. CDR3 length: 13 amino acids. The ends were cut back, 6 bases at V and 0 bases at J, with 7 bases in the middle. The CDR3 nucleotides are TGTGCCATCAGGGGGGGAAGCACAGATACGCAGTATTTT. Its translation: CAIRGGSTDTQYF.

The chain joins TRBV10-2 to TRBJ1-3; 8 nucleotides line up with TRBD1. The CDR3 consists of 17 residues. Germline V gene lookup returns CDR1 WSHSY and CDR2 SAAADI. V lost 2 bases, J lost 4 bases, and 10 bases stayed unmatched. The CDR3 reads CASSEVGQVLRGNTIYF. DNA for the CDR3: TGCGCCAGCAGTGAGGTGGGACAGGTGCTCAGGGGAAACACCATATATTTT.

The chain has TRBV14 and TRBJ2-1, with TRBD1 matching over 7 bases. The length of the CDR3 is 15 residues. Germline V gene data show CDR1 as SGHDN and CDR2 as FVKESK. Trimming took 5 bases from V and 4 from J; bases not matched to a gene: 8. CDR3 sequence: CASSYRQGWYNEQFF. CDR3 coding DNA: TGTGCCAGCAGCTACAGACAGGGATGGTACAATGAGCAGTTCTTC.

The chain is built from TRBV7-3 and TRBJ2-5, with TRBD2 matching 7 bases. Germline V CDR1 and CDR2: SGHTA, FQGTGA. The CDR3 consists of 14 residues. The V segment lost 2 bases and the J segment 6 bases; nucleotides outside the gene matches: 6. The chain's CDR3 is CASSLGAGEKTQYF. DNA of the CDR3: TGTGCCAGCAGCTTAGGGGCGGGAGAAAAGACCCAGTACTTC. The entire variable domain, with the rest obtained from reference TRBV7-3 and TRBJ2-5, is as follows: GAGVSQTPSNKVTEKGKYVELRCDPISGHTALYWYRQSLGQGPEFLIYFQGTGAADDSGLPNDRFFAVRPEGSVSTLKIQRTERGDSAVYLCASSLGAGEKTQYFGPGTRLLVL.

The genes are TRBV2 and TRBJ2-1, with D uncertain. From germline, CDR1 is SNHLY and CDR2 FYNNEI. Trimming took off 3 bases at V and 14 bases at J, with 8 bases between the two ends. This CDR3 comprises 10 residues. The CDR3 here is CASSDSREFF. The CDR3 DNA follows: TGTGCCAGCAGTGACTCTCGGGAGTTCTTC.

The gene calls are TRBV5-1 and TRBJ1-2, with TRBD1 matching over 9 bases. After removal of 2 bases from V and 5 bases from J, the junction contained 4 bases not matched to a gene. The CDR3 length is 14 residues. The germline CDR1 and CDR2 sequences are SGHRS and YFSETQ. CDR3 sequence (DNA): TGCGCCAGCAGCTTATCCGGGACAGGGTATGGCTACACCTTC. Translating it yields CASSLSGTGYGYTF.

The chain carries TRBV2 and TRBJ2-2; 8 nucleotides match TRBD1. Losses at the gene ends were 8 bases for V and 6 bases for J; bases not matched to a gene: 17. The CDR3 contains 17 residues. Germline V CDR1 and CDR2: SNHLY, FYNNEI. CDR3 sequence reads: CASQRGRTGLSAGELFF. The CDR3 DNA reads as TGTGCCAGCCAAAGAGGGAGGACAGGGTTATCGGCCGGGGAGCTGTTTTTT.

The rearrangement uses TRBV28 and TRBJ1-1; D not certain. V dropped 4 bases and J dropped 5 bases, with 8 bases sitting between them. The CDR3 runs to 12 residues. CDR1 and CDR2 (germline): MDHEN, SYDVKM. The DNA for the CDR3 is TGTGCCAGCAGTTCTAGGGAGACTGAAGCTTTCTTT. It is translated as CASSSRETEAFF.

The chain combines TRBV28 with TRBJ2-5, with D maybe TRBD2 (6 bases). The CDR3 has 13 residues. With 11 bases removed from V and 5 bases from J, the gap between germline ends came to 18 bases. The germline V gene has CDR1 MDHEN and CDR2 SYDVKM. The CDR3 here is CAARQGGRETQYF. CDR3 DNA sequence: TGTGCCGCTCGGCAGGGAGGTAGGGAGACCCAGTACTTC.

The chain uses TRBV7-2 and TRBJ1-5; 10 bases line up with TRBD1. V shed 4 bases, J shed 6 bases, and the junction held 6 bases outside the gene matches. The CDR3 runs 15 residues. From germline, CDR1 is SGHTA and CDR2 FQGNSA. The DNA of the CDR3 is TGTGCCAGCAGCTCCGGGACAGGGGAGAGTCAGCCCCAGCATTTT. This codes for CASSSGTGESQPQHF.

This rearrangement joins TRBV10-3 to TRBJ2-1, with TRBD2 identical over 11 bases. V gave up 8 bases and J gave up 6 bases; unmatched junction bases: 6. This CDR3 has 14 amino acids. Germline loops: CDR1 ENHRY, CDR2 SYGVKD. The CDR3 DNA reads TGTGCCATCCGACTAGCGGGAATAGGCAATGAGCAGTTCTTC. This sequence encodes CAIRLAGIGNEQFF.

The chain carries TRBV19 and TRBJ1-6; 10 positions match TRBD1. After removal of 3 bases from V and 9 bases from J, the junction contained 2 bases not matched to a gene. Germline assignment: CDR1 LNHDA and CDR2 SQIVND (reference sequence). This CDR3 comprises 14 residues. The CDR3 sequence: CASSIRDRGSPLHF. The CDR3 DNA is TGTGCCAGTAGTATCCGGGACAGGGGTTCACCCCTCCACTTT.

The V call is TRBV6-4, the J call TRBJ2-2, with 7 bases fitting TRBD2. CDR1 MRHNA and CDR2 SNTAGT come from the germline V gene. V lost 6 bases to trimming and J lost 1 base; unmatched junction nucleotides: 11. The CDR3 spans 17 residues. In DNA form, the CDR3 reads TGTGCCAGCAGCGGTAGCTTCCAGCGGGAGAACACCGGGGAGCTGTTTTTT. Translation: CASSGSFQRENTGELFF.

V usage is TRBV29-1 and J usage is TRBJ2-3; TRBD2 aligns across 9 bases. Per germline, CDR1 SQVTM and CDR2 ANQGSEA. This CDR3 is built from 16 residues. Unmatched junction bases numbered 9, after V lost 3 bases and J lost 2 bases. The CDR3 region is CSVEGVAGEATDTQYF. In DNA, the CDR3 is TGCAGCGTTGAGGGAGTAGCGGGAGAAGCCACAGATACGCAGTATTTT.

The chain carries TRBV7-8 and TRBJ2-1; D call uncertain. The CDR3 runs to 14 residues. Germline loops: CDR1 SGHVS, CDR2 FQNEAQ. V lost 6 bases to trimming and J lost 8 bases, with 17 bases between them. CDR3 DNA: TGTGCCAGCAGTAATTTGGCGGCCGACTATGAGCAGTTCTTC. Translation gives CASSNLAADYEQFF.

This clone was recorded only once. V usage is TRBV19 and J usage is TRBJ2-7, with D unclear. V gave up 5 bases and J gave up 0 bases, with 11 bases separating them. In germline, CDR1 is LNHDA, CDR2 SQIVND (reference sequence). This CDR3 has 14 residues. CDR3 sequence: CASSAFLSSYEQYF. CDR3 sequence (DNA): TGTGCCAGTAGTGCTTTCCTGAGCTCCTACGAGCAGTACTTC. Filled out from reference TRBV19 and TRBJ2-7, the complete variable domain reads DGGITQSPKYLFRKEGQNVTLSCEQNLNHDAMYWYRQDPGQGLRLIYYSQIVNDFQKGDIAEGYSVSREKKESFPLTVTSAQKNPTAFYLCASSAFLSSYEQYFGPGTRLTVT.

The chain uses TRBV27 and TRBJ1-2; 7 bases map to TRBD1. The CDR3 contains 14 residues. Looked up from germline, CDR1 is MNHEY and CDR2 is SMNVEV (reference sequence). J was trimmed by 2 bases and V by 3 bases; bases with no gene match: 3. This CDR3 reads CASSLKGANYGYTF. The CDR3 DNA reads as TGTGCCAGCAGTTTGAAGGGGGCGAACTATGGCTACACCTTC.